Listed below are T cell receptor beta chains from one sample, sequenced in a study of shared clonotypes between healthy human individuals. Libraries were prepared by immunoSEQ multiplex PCR; TCRdb keeps only in-frame clonotypes and omits some of them. The data contain 2 million to 2.5 million clones, 95% of them singletons. The sample comprised naive CD4+ T cells sorted from blood. The receptor source for this set is a man between 18 and 29 years old in good health. Both conserved end residues are part of each CDR3. Each record gives: J gene, D gene, V gene, clone size, CDR3 protein, CDR3 DNA. D genes are given only for firm matches. Clone size is not always given. Where it is, it says once, few, many or a class for expanded clones.

J: TRBJ1-5; D: -; V: TRBV21-1; size: -; CDR3: CASSKVWGQPQHF; DNA: TGTGCCAGCAGCAAAGTATGGGGGCAGCCCCAGCATTTT
J: TRBJ2-1; D: -; V: TRBV4-2; size: -; CDR3: CASSQVSNEQFF; DNA: TGTGCCAGCAGCCAAGTGAGCAATGAGCAGTTCTTC
J: TRBJ1-1; D: -; V: TRBV19; size: -; CDR3: CASAEQGKGEAFF; DNA: TGTGCCAGTGCCGAACAGGGAAAGGGTGAAGCTTTCTTT
J: TRBJ2-6; D: TRBD1; V: TRBV6-1; size: once; CDR3: CACRTGTSGANVLTF; DNA: TGTGCCTGCCGGACAGGTACTTCTGGGGCCAACGTCCTGACTTTC
J: TRBJ2-3; D: TRBD2; V: TRBV7-9; size: -; CDR3: CASSSSGGTDTQYF; DNA: TGTGCCAGCAGCTCTAGCGGGGGCACAGATACGCAGTATTTT
J: TRBJ2-2; D: -; V: TRBV19; size: once; CDR3: CASSRADLDTGELFF; DNA: TGTGCCAGTAGTCGGGCCGACCTTGACACCGGGGAGCTGTTTTTT
J: TRBJ2-3; D: TRBD1; V: TRBV6-5; size: -; CDR3: CASRDRVGDTQYF; DNA: TGTGCCAGCAGGGACAGGGTTGGAGATACGCAGTATTTT
J: TRBJ1-1; D: -; V: TRBV7-2; size: -; CDR3: CASSTLGQGGTEAFF; DNA: TGTGCCAGCAGCACATTAGGGCAGGGAGGAACTGAAGCTTTCTTT
J: TRBJ1-5; D: TRBD1; V: TRBV5-1; size: -; CDR3: CASSLGQGGKPQHF; DNA: TGCGCCAGCAGCTTGGGACAGGGGGGGAAGCCCCAGCATTTT
J: TRBJ1-5; D: -; V: TRBV7-2; size: -; CDR3: CASSLGPYEGPQHF; DNA: TGTGCCAGCAGCTTAGGCCCTTATGAAGGGCCCCAGCATTTT
J: TRBJ2-1; D: TRBD2; V: TRBV7-2; size: -; CDR3: CASSLGTSRYNEQFF; DNA: TGTGCCAGCAGCTTAGGGACTAGCAGATACAATGAGCAGTTCTTC
J: TRBJ1-1; D: -; V: TRBV5-1; size: -; CDR3: CASSLVGSVNTEAFF; DNA: TGCGCCAGCAGCTTGGTCGGCAGCGTGAACACTGAAGCTTTCTTT
J: TRBJ2-1; D: -; V: TRBV7-9; size: -; CDR3: CASSPRGRAHGSEQFF; DNA: TGTGCCAGCAGCCCAAGGGGAAGAGCCCATGGTAGTGAGCAGTTCTTC
J: TRBJ1-2; D: -; V: TRBV6-6; size: -; CDR3: CASLRDETNYYGYTF; DNA: TGTGCCAGCTTAAGGGACGAAACTAACTACTATGGCTACACCTTC
J: TRBJ2-5; D: -; V: TRBV28; size: -; CDR3: CASRGPGAGETQYF; DNA: TGTGCCAGCAGGGGTCCAGGGGCCGGGGAGACCCAGTACTTC
J: TRBJ2-7; D: TRBD2; V: TRBV11-2; size: -; CDR3: CASSLLGTSGRFDEQYF; DNA: TGTGCCAGCAGCCTTTTAGGGACTAGCGGACGGTTTGACGAGCAGTACTTC
J: TRBJ2-7; D: TRBD1; V: TRBV30; size: -; CDR3: CAWSVNWDRAEQYF; DNA: TGTGCCTGGAGTGTAAATTGGGACAGGGCCGAGCAGTACTTC
J: TRBJ1-6; D: -; V: TRBV7-6; size: -; CDR3: CASSPGTLSNSPLHF; DNA: TGTGCCAGCAGCCCCGGGACTCTTTCAAATTCACCCCTCCACTTT
J: TRBJ1-1; D: -; V: TRBV28; size: -; CDR3: CASGLNTEAFF; DNA: TGTGCCAGCGGGCTGAACACTGAAGCTTTCTTT
J: TRBJ2-5; D: -; V: TRBV11-3; size: -; CDR3: CASSPEGGETQYF; DNA: TGTGCCAGCAGCCCCGAGGGGGGAGAGACCCAGTACTTC
J: TRBJ1-1; D: -; V: TRBV7-9; size: -; CDR3: CASREGYEAFF; DNA: TGTGCCAGCAGGGAAGGTTATGAAGCTTTCTTT
J: TRBJ2-3; D: -; V: TRBV5-1; size: -; CDR3: CASSLGGQGTDTQYF; DNA: TGCGCCAGCAGCTTGGGGGGCCAAGGAACAGATACGCAGTATTTT
J: TRBJ2-7; D: -; V: TRBV7-9; size: -; CDR3: CASSLEARSYEQYF; DNA: TGTGCCAGCAGCTTAGAGGCCAGGTCCTACGAGCAGTACTTC
J: TRBJ2-3; D: -; V: TRBV11-2; size: -; CDR3: CASSLGRSTDTQYF; DNA: TGTGCCAGCAGCTTGGGACGGAGCACAGATACGCAGTATTTT
J: TRBJ2-5; D: -; V: TRBV18; size: -; CDR3: CASSPGGGETQYF; DNA: TGTGCCAGCTCACCAGGGGGCGGCGAGACCCAGTACTTC
J: TRBJ1-6; D: TRBD1; V: TRBV18; size: -; CDR3: CASSPGQGAYSPLHF; DNA: TGTGCCAGCTCACCTGGACAGGGGGCTTATTCACCCCTCCACTTT
J: TRBJ2-1; D: -; V: TRBV7-9; size: -; CDR3: CAIRVEQFF; DNA: TGTGCCATACGGGTTGAGCAGTTCTTC
J: TRBJ1-6; D: -; V: TRBV9; size: -; CDR3: CASSGGIPEPGSPLHF; DNA: TGTGCCAGCAGCGGGGGTATTCCGGAACCGGGTTCACCCCTCCACTTT
J: TRBJ2-3; D: -; V: TRBV6-1; size: -; CDR3: CASQRAGLITDTQYF; DNA: TGTGCCAGCCAAAGGGCAGGTCTAATCACAGATACGCAGTATTTT
J: TRBJ1-5; D: -; V: TRBV6-1; size: once; CDR3: CASKGPINQPQHF; DNA: TGTGCCAGCAAGGGGCCGATCAATCAGCCCCAGCATTTT
J: TRBJ1-2; D: -; V: TRBV6-5; size: once; CDR3: CASSYSRPTAYGYTF; DNA: TGTGCCAGCAGTTACTCGAGGCCAACCGCCTATGGCTACACCTTC
J: TRBJ1-2; D: -; V: TRBV9; size: -; CDR3: CASSVVVYGYTF; DNA: TGTGCCAGCAGCGTAGTGGTCTATGGCTACACCTTC
J: TRBJ1-1; D: -; V: TRBV6-6; size: -; CDR3: CASSSQGSTEAFF; DNA: TGTGCCAGCAGTTCCCAGGGTTCGACTGAAGCTTTCTTT
J: TRBJ2-6; D: -; V: TRBV29-1; size: -; CDR3: CSVVSGHLPGANVLTF; DNA: TGCAGCGTTGTTTCGGGACACTTACCTGGGGCCAACGTCCTGACTTTC
J: TRBJ2-1; D: -; V: TRBV6-8; size: -; CDR3: CAGPQGRAYYNEQFF; DNA: TGTGCCGGTCCTCAGGGGAGGGCCTATTACAATGAGCAGTTCTTC
J: TRBJ2-4; D: TRBD1; V: TRBV27; size: -; CDR3: CASSSPGQGDIQYF; DNA: TGTGCCAGCAGTTCACCGGGACAGGGAGACATTCAGTACTTC
J: TRBJ1-1; D: -; V: TRBV5-1; size: -; CDR3: CASRSGGYGSTEAFF; DNA: TGCGCCTCGCGATCGGGGGGCTACGGGAGTACTGAAGCTTTCTTT
J: TRBJ1-6; D: TRBD1; V: TRBV9; size: -; CDR3: CASSPRQGLNSPLHF; DNA: TGTGCCAGCAGCCCAAGACAGGGTCTGAATTCACCCCTCCACTTT
J: TRBJ2-7; D: TRBD2; V: TRBV7-6; size: -; CDR3: CASSFSGRGDEQYF; DNA: TGTGCCAGCAGCTTTAGCGGGAGGGGTGACGAGCAGTACTTC
J: TRBJ1-4; D: TRBD1; V: TRBV18; size: -; CDR3: CASSPWARGTNEKLFF; DNA: TGTGCCAGCTCACCATGGGCCAGGGGGACTAATGAAAAACTGTTTTTT
J: TRBJ2-2; D: TRBD2; V: TRBV9; size: once; CDR3: CASSRTSGSLITGELFF; DNA: TGTGCCAGCAGTCGGACTAGCGGGAGCTTAATCACCGGGGAGCTGTTTTTT
J: TRBJ2-7; D: TRBD1; V: TRBV30; size: -; CDR3: CAWSPPSGQKYEQYF; DNA: TGTGCCTGGAGTCCACCATCGGGACAGAAATACGAGCAGTACTTC
J: TRBJ2-1; D: -; V: TRBV4-3; size: -; CDR3: CASSQEASTYNEQFF; DNA: TGCGCCAGCAGCCAAGAGGCTAGCACATACAATGAGCAGTTCTTC
J: TRBJ2-3; D: -; V: TRBV10-3; size: -; CDR3: CAISESTGTDTQYF; DNA: TGTGCCATCAGTGAGTCAACAGGCACAGATACGCAGTATTTT
J: TRBJ1-5; D: -; V: TRBV6-1; size: -; CDR3: CASRTGTASNQPQHF; DNA: TGTGCCAGCAGAACCGGGACGGCGAGCAATCAGCCCCAGCATTTT
J: TRBJ1-5; D: -; V: TRBV6-1; size: -; CDR3: CASSRTGGPNQPQHF; DNA: TGTGCCAGCAGCCGGACGGGGGGACCCAATCAGCCCCAGCATTTT
J: TRBJ2-1; D: -; V: TRBV12-5; size: once; CDR3: CASGLVTPSINNEQFF; DNA: TGTGCTAGTGGTTTGGTGACGCCTAGCATAAACAATGAGCAGTTCTTC
J: TRBJ2-1; D: -; V: TRBV27; size: few; CDR3: CASSPRLDLVDEQFF; DNA: TGTGCCAGCAGTCCCCGACTAGACCTGGTCGATGAGCAGTTCTTC
J: TRBJ2-2; D: TRBD2; V: TRBV5-1; size: -; CDR3: CASSLGGRNAGELFF; DNA: TGCGCCAGCAGCCTGGGAGGGAGGAACGCCGGGGAGCTGTTTTTT
J: TRBJ2-2; D: -; V: TRBV28; size: -; CDR3: CASSPLAGTGELFF; DNA: TGTGCCAGCAGTCCTCTCGCAGGCACCGGGGAGCTGTTTTTT
J: TRBJ1-5; D: -; V: TRBV7-8; size: -; CDR3: CASSLGQLTHSNQPQHF; DNA: TGTGCCAGCAGTCTGGGACAATTAACACATAGCAATCAGCCCCAGCATTTT
J: TRBJ2-7; D: TRBD1; V: TRBV28; size: -; CDR3: CASSRTGDEQYF; DNA: TGTGCCAGCAGCAGAACAGGGGATGAGCAGTACTTC
J: TRBJ2-3; D: -; V: TRBV5-1; size: -; CDR3: CASSPPSDTQYF; DNA: TGCGCCAGCAGCCCTCCGTCAGATACGCAGTATTTT
J: TRBJ1-3; D: -; V: TRBV9; size: -; CDR3: CASSVGAHPSGNTIYF; DNA: TGTGCCAGCAGCGTAGGCGCTCACCCCTCTGGAAACACCATATATTTT
J: TRBJ1-5; D: -; V: TRBV6-1; size: -; CDR3: CASSGWQGFNQPQHF; DNA: TGTGCCAGCAGTGGTTGGCAGGGATTCAACCAGCCCCAGCATTTT